This record concerns one TCR beta chain sequence. The data belong to a study of blood T cell repertoires in COVID-19. About the study: The study drew acute and convalescent COVID-19 samples from the United States, Italy and Spain.

Trimming took off 3 bases at V and 3 bases at J, with 13 bases between the two ends. Germline V gives CDR1 SGHTS, CDR2 YDEGEE. The CDR3 consists of 15 residues. The assay was immunoSEQ multiplex PCR, and TCRdb's table has in-frame clones only and misses some. The sample consists of about 10,000 clones, around 89% of them appearing once. The TCR sequence derives from a human donor in a cohort sampled during active COVID-19. Sequenced sample: peripheral blood. V usage is TRBV5-8 and J usage is TRBJ1-5; the D gene is possibly TRBD1 (6 bases). CDR3 sequence (DNA): TGTGCCAGCAGCTCGAGGACAGAAACCAATCAGCCCCAGCATTTT. Translated: CASSSRTETNQPQHF.